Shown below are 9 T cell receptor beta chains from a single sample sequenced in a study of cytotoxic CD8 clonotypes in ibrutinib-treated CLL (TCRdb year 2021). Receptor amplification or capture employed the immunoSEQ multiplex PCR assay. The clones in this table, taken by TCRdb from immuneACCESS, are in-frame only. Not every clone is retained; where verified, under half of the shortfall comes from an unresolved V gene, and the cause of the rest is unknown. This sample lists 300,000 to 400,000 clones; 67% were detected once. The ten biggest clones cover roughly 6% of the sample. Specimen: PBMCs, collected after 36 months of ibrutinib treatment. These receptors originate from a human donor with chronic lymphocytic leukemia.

DNA for the CDR3: TGTGCCAGCAGTTTAAGGACAGCCACAAATCAGCCCCAGCATTTT. It encodes CASSLRTATNQPQHF. V and J are TRBV27 and TRBJ1-5, with D possibly TRBD1 on 6 matching bases. Per the germline V gene, CDR1 is MNHEY and CDR2 is SMNVEV (reference sequence). CDR3 length equals 15 residues. Trimming pared 2 bases from V and 4 bases from J, leaving 12 bases between.

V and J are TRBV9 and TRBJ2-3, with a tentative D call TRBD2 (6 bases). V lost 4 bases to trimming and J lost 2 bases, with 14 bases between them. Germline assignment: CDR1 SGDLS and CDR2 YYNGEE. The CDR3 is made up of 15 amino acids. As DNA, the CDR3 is TGTGCCAGCAGCATGGAGGGGTTCGTCACAGATACGCAGTATTTT. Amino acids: CASSMEGFVTDTQYF. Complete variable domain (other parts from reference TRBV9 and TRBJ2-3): DSGVTQTPKHLITATGQRVTLRCSPRSGDLSVYWYQQSLDQGLQFLIQYYNGEERAKGNILERFSAQQFPDLHSELNLSSLELGDSALYFCASSMEGFVTDTQYFGPGTRLTVL.

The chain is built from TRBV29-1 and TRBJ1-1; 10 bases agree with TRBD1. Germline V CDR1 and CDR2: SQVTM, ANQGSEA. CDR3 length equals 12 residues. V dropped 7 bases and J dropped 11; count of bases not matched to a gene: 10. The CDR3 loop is CSGQDRGQEAFF. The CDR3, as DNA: TGCAGCGGCCAAGACAGGGGGCAGGAGGCTTTCTTT.

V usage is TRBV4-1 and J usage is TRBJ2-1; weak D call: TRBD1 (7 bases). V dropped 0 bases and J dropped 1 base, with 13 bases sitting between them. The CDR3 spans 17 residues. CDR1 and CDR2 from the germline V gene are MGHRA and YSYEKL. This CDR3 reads CASSQDLAGGSYNEQFF. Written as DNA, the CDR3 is TGCGCCAGCAGCCAAGATTTGGCAGGGGGGTCCTACAATGAGCAGTTCTTC.

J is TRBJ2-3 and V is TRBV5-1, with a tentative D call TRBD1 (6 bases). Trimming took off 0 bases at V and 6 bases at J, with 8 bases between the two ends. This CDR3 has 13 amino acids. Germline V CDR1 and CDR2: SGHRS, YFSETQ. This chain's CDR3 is CASSLVGQDTQYF. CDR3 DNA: TGCGCCAGCAGCTTGGTAGGACAGGATACGCAGTATTTT. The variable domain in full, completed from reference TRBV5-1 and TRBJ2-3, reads KAGVTQTPRYLIKTRGQQVTLSCSPISGHRSVSWYQQTPGQGLQFLFEYFSETQRNKGNFPGRFSGRQFSNSRSEMNVSTLELGDSALYLCASSLVGQDTQYFGPGTRLTVL.

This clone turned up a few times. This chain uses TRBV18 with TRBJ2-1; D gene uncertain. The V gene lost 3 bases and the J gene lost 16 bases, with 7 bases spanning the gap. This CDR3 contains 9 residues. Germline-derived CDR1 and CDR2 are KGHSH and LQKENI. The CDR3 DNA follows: TGTGCCAGCTCACCCCGGATTTTCTTC. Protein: CASSPRIFF.

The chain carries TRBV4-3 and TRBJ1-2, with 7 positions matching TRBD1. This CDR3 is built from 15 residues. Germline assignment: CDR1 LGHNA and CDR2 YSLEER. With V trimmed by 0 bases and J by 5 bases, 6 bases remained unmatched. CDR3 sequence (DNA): TGCGCCAGCAGCCAAGAATACAGGGGCGATTATGGCTACACCTTC. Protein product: CASSQEYRGDYGYTF.

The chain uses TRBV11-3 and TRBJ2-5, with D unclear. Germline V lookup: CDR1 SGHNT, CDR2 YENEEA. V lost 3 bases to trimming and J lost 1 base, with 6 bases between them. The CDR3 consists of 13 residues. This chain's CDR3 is CASSLWAQETQYF. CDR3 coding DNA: TGTGCCAGCAGCTTGTGGGCCCAAGAGACCCAGTACTTC.

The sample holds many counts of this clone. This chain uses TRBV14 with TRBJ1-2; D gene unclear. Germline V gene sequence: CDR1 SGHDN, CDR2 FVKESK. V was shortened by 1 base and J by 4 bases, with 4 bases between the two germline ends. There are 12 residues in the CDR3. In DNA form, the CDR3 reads TGTGCCAGCAGCCAAGCTACCTATGGCTACACCTTC. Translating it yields CASSQATYGYTF.